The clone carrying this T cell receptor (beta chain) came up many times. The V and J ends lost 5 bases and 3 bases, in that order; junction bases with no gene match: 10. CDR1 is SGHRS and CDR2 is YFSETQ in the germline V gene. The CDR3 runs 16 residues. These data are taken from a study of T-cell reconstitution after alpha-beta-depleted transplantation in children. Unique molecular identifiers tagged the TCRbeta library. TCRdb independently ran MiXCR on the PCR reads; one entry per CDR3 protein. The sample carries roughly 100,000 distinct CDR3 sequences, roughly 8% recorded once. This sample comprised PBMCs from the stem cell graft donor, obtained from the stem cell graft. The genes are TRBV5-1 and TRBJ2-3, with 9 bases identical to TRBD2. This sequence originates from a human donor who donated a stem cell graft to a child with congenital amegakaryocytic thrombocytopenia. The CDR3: CASSPGGAGGTDTQYF. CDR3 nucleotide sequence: TGCGCCAGCAGTCCCGGTGGAGCGGGGGGTACAGATACGCAGTATTTT.